This entry lists 10 T cell receptor beta chains sequenced from one sample in a study of cytomegalovirus exposure and HLA in healthy donors. PCR involved 60 Vbeta and 13 Jbeta primers. Method: immunoSEQ multiplex PCR; TCRdb's copy keeps in-frame clones and lacks some. The sample contains around 36,000 clones, 75% to 85% of which appear only once. What was sequenced was PBMCs. These receptors all stem from a woman aged 40 to 49 in good health and CMV-seronegative.

This clone occurred a few times. The chain is built from TRBV5-6 and TRBJ1-1; 7 nucleotides line up with TRBD1. Germline lookup yields CDR1 SGHDT and CDR2 YYEEEE. The CDR3 has 17 residues. J lost 5 bases, V lost 3 bases, and 16 bases had no gene match. CDR3 in amino acids: CASSSNRGVGRDTEAFF. CDR3 nucleotides: TGTGCCAGCAGCTCGAACAGGGGAGTCGGTAGGGATACTGAAGCTTTCTTT.

This chain uses TRBV7-8 with TRBJ1-5; D unclear. The CDR3 length is 13 residues. Trimming cost V 1 base and J 5 bases, with 6 bases left between them. CDR1 is SGHVS and CDR2 is FQNEAQ in the germline V gene. CDR3 bases: TGTGCCAGCAGCTTAGGGGAGTATCAGCCCCAGCATTTT. Amino acids: CASSLGEYQPQHF.

The chain combines TRBV6-1 with TRBJ2-7, with a tentative D call TRBD1 (6 bases). CDR1 and CDR2 from the germline V gene are MNHNS and SASEGT. The CDR3 consists of 15 residues. Between the trimmed V and J ends, which lost 3 bases and 2 bases, there was a span of 14 bases. CDR3 region: CASSEPGHITYEQYV. The CDR3 bases are TGTGCCAGCAGTGAGCCGGGACATATCACCTACGAGCAGTACGTC.

The chain carries TRBV7-2 and TRBJ2-4, with D perhaps TRBD1 (5 bases). The V end was cut by 3 bases, the J end by 5 bases, with 14 bases between. Germline V CDR1 and CDR2: SGHTA, FQGNSA. The CDR3 contains 15 residues. Written as DNA, the CDR3 is TGTGCCAGCAGCTTCCGAGAAGGGGTCGAAAACATTCAGTACTTC. Protein product: CASSFREGVENIQYF.

As DNA, the CDR3 is TGCGCCAGCAGCCAAGATCGGGGGGATCAGCCCCAGCATTTT. This codes for CASSQDRGDQPQHF. V and J are TRBV4-1 and TRBJ1-5, with D possibly being TRBD1 (5 bases). The V gene's germline CDR1 is MGHRA and CDR2 YSYEKL. Trimming removed 0 bases at V and 5 bases at J, with 8 bases between. This CDR3 has 14 amino acids.

The genes are TRBV5-5 and TRBJ1-6; D ambiguous. Germline V gene lookup returns CDR1 SGHKS and CDR2 YYEKEE (reference sequence). V lost 2 bases, J lost 7 bases, and 13 bases lay in between. The CDR3 is 15 amino acids. The CDR3 nucleotides are TGTGCCAGCAGCTTCGAGTGGCGCAGGAATTCACCCCTCCACTTT. Protein product: CASSFEWRRNSPLHF.

The chain employs TRBV5-5 and TRBJ1-3; 8 bases are shared with TRBD1. Losses at the gene ends were 1 base for V and 1 base for J; bases not matched to a gene: 4. This CDR3 contains 16 residues. Germline V gives CDR1 SGHKS, CDR2 YYEKEE (reference sequence). CDR3 bases: TGTGCCAGCAGCTTGACAGGGGGTTCTTCTGGAAACACCATATATTTT. Its protein is CASSLTGGSSGNTIYF.

V usage is TRBV6-1 and J usage is TRBJ2-5, with D perhaps TRBD2 (5 bases). Trimming shortened V by 4 bases and J by 1 base, and 16 bases separated the two germline ends. CDR1 is MNHNS, CDR2 SASEGT, per germline. This CDR3 is 16 amino acids long. The CDR3 nucleotides are TGTGCCAGCAGTGCCCCTAGTAGAGGGATCCAAGAGACCCAGTACTTC. This codes for CASSAPSRGIQETQYF.

The V call is TRBV7-3, the J call TRBJ2-3; 7 bases are a match to TRBD2. V shed 0 bases, J shed 2 bases, and the junction held 5 bases outside the gene matches. CDR1 SGHTA and CDR2 FQGTGA come from the germline V gene. The CDR3 totals 16 residues. CDR3 DNA: TGTGCCAGCAGCTTAACGTCTAGCGGATACACAGATACGCAGTATTTT. Translating it yields CASSLTSSGYTDTQYF.

The J gene is TRBJ1-4, the V gene TRBV6-5; 8 positions match TRBD1. The CDR3 contains 15 residues. Unmatched junction bases numbered 3, after V lost 0 bases and J lost 6 bases. From germline, CDR1 is MNHEY and CDR2 SVGAGI. The CDR3, as DNA: TGTGCCAGCAGTTACTCCCAGACAGGGGATGAAAAACTGTTTTTT. It codes for CASSYSQTGDEKLFF.